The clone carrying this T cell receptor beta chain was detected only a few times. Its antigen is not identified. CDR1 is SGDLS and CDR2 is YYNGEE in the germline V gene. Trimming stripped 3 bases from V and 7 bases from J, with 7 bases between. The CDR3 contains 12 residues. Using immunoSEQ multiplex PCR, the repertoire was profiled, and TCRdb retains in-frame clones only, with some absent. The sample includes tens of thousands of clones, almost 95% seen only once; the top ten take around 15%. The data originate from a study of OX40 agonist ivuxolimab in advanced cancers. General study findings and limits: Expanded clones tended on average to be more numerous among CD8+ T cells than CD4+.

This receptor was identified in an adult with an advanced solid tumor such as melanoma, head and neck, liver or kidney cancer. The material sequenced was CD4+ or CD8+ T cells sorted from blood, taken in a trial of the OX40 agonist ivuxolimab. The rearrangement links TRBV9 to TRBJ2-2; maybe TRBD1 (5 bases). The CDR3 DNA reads TGTGCCAGCAGCGGGGGCATCGGGGAGCTGTTTTTT. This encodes CASSGGIGELFF.